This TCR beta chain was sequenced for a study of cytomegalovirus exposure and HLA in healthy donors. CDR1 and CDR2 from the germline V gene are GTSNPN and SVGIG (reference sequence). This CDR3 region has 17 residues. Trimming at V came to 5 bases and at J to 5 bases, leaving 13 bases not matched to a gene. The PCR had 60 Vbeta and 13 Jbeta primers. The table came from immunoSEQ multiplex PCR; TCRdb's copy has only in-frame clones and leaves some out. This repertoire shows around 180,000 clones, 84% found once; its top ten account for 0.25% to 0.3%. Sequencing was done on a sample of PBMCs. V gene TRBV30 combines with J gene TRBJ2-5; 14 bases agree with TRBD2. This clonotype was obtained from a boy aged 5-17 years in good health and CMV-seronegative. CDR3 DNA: TGTGCCTGGGAACGGGGACTAGCGGGAGCGGGTTGGGAGACCCAGTACTTC. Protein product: CAWERGLAGAGWETQYF.